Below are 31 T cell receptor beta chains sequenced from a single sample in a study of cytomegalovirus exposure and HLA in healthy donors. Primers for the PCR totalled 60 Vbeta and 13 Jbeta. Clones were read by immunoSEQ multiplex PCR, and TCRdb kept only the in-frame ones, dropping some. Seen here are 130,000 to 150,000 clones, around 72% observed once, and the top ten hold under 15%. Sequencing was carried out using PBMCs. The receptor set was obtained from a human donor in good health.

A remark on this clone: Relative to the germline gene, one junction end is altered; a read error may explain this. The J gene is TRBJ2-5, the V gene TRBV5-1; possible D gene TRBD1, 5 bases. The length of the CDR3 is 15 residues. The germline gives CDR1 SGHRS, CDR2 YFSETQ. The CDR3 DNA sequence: TGCGCCAGCAGCTTGGGCCAGGGTGACCAAGAGACCCGGTACTTC. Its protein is CASSLGQGDQETRYF.

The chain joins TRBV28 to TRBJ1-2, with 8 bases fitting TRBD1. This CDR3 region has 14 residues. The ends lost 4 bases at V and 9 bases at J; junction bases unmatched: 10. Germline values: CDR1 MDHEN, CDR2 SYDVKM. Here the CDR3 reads CASSSRTGILSYTF. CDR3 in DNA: TGTGCCAGCAGTTCACGGACAGGGATCCTTAGCTACACCTTC.

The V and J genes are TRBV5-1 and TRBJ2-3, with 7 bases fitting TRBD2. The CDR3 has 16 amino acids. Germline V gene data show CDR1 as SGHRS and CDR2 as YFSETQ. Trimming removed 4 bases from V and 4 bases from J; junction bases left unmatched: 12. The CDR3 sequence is CASSQSRTGGADTQYF. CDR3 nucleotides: TGCGCCAGCAGCCAGAGTAGGACGGGAGGCGCAGATACGCAGTATTTT. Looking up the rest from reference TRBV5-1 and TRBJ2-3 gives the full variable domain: KAGVTQTPRYLIKTRGQQVTLSCSPISGHRSVSWYQQTPGQGLQFLFEYFSETQRNKGNFPGRFSGRQFSNSRSEMNVSTLELGDSALYLCASSQSRTGGADTQYFGPGTRLTVL.

CDR3 in DNA: TGTGCCAGCAGCTTACTAGCGGAGGACTACAATGAGCAGTTCTTC. Translation gives CASSLLAEDYNEQFF. This sequence joins TRBV5-6 and TRBJ2-1; TRBD2 aligns across 8 bases. CDR3 length: 15 residues. With V trimmed by 2 bases and J by 3 bases, 4 bases remained unmatched. CDR1 and CDR2 (germline): SGHDT, YYEEEE.

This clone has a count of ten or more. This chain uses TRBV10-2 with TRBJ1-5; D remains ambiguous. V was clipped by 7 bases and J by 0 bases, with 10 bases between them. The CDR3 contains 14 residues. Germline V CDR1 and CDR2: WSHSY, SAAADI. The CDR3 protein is CASNTFDSNQPQHF. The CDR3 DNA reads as TGCGCCAGCAACACATTCGATAGCAATCAGCCCCAGCATTTT.

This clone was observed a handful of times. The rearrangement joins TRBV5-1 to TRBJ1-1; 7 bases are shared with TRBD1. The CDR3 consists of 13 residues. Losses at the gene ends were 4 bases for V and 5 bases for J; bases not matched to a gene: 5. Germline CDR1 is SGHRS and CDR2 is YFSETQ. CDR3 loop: CASSPGGRTEAFF. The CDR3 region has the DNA TGCGCCAGCAGCCCAGGGGGAAGAACTGAAGCTTTCTTT.

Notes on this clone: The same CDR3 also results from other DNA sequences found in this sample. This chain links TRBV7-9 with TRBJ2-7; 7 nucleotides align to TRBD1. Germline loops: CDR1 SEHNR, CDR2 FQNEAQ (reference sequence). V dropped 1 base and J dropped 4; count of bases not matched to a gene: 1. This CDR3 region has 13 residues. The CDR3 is CASSLVTGYEQYF. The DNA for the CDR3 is TGTGCCAGCAGCTTAGTGACAGGGTACGAGCAGTACTTC.

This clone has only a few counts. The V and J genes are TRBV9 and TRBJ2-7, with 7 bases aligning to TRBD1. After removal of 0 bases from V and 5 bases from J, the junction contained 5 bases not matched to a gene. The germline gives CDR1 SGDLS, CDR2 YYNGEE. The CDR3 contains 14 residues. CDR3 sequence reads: CASSVAQGSDEQYF. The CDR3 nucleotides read TGTGCCAGCAGCGTAGCACAGGGGAGCGACGAGCAGTACTTC.

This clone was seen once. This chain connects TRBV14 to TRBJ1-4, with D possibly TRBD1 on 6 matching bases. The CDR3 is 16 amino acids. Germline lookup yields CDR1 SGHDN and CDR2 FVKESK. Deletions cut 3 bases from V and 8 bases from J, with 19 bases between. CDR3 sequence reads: CASSQIQGWGMEKLFF. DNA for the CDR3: TGTGCCAGCAGCCAGATACAGGGATGGGGAATGGAAAAACTGTTTTTT.

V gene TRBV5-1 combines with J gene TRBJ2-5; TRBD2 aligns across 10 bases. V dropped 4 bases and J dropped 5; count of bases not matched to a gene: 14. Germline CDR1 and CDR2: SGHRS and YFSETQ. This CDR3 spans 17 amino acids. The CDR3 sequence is CASSQGGLAGVGETQYF. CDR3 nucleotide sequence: TGCGCCAGCAGCCAAGGTGGGCTAGCGGGAGTCGGCGAGACCCAGTACTTC.

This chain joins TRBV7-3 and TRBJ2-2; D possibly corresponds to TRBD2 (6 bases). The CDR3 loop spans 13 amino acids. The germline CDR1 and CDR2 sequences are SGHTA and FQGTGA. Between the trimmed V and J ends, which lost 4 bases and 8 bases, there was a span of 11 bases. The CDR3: CASSSRREGELFF. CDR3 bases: TGTGCCAGCAGCTCCAGGAGGGAGGGGGAGCTGTTTTTT.

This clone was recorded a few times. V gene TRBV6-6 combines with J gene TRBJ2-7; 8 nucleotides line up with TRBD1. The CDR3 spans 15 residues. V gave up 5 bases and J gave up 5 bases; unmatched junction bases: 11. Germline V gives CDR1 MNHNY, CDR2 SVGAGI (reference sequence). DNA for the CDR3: TGTGCCAGCAGTCGACAGGGACAGGAGGCCCACGAGCAGTACTTC. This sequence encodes CASSRQGQEAHEQYF.

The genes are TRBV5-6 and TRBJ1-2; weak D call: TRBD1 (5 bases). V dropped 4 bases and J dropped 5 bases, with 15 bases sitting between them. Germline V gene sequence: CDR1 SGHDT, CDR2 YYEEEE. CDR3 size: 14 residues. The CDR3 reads CASSPGHAAYGYTF. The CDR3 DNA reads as TGTGCCAGCAGCCCCGGACATGCCGCGTATGGCTACACCTTC.

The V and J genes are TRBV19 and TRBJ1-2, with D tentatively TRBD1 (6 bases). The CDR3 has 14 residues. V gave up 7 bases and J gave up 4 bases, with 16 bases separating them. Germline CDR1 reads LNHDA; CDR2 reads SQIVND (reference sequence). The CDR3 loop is CASNPDSLGYGYTF. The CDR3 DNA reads TGTGCCAGTAACCCGGACAGTTTGGGCTATGGCTACACCTTC.

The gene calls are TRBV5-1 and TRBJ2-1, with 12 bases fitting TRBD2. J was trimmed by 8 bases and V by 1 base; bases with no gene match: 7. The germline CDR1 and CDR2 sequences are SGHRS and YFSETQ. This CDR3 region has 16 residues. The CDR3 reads CASSLSPLAGGDEQFF. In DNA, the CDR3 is TGCGCCAGCAGCTTGAGTCCCCTAGCGGGAGGGGATGAGCAGTTCTTC.

The CDR3 here is CASVDRGGKQPQHF. In nucleotides, the CDR3 is TGTGCCAGCGTCGACAGGGGTGGGAAACAGCCCCAGCATTTT. This chain joins TRBV6-1 and TRBJ1-5; 8 positions agree with TRBD1. J gave up 7 bases and V 8 bases, and 10 bases lay outside the gene matches. The CDR3 loop spans 14 amino acids. Looked up from germline, CDR1 is MNHNS and CDR2 is SASEGT.

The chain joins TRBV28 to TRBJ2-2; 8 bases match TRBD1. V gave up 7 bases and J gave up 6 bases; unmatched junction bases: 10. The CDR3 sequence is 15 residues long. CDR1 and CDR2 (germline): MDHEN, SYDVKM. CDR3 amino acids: CASKVGRGHSGELFF. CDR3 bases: TGTGCCAGCAAAGTAGGCAGGGGGCACTCCGGGGAGCTGTTTTTT.

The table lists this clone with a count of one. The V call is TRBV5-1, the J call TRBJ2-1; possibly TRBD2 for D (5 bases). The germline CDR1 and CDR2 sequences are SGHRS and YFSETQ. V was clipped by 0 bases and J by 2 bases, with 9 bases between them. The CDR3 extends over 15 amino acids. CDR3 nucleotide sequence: TGCGCCAGCAGCTTGGCGGGGAACACCTACAATGAGCAGTTCTTC. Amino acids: CASSLAGNTYNEQFF.

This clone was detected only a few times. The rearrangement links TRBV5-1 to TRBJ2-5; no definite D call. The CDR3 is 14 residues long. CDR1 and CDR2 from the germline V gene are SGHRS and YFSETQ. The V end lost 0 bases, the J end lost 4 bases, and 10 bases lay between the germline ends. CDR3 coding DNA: TGCGCCAGCAGCTTGGCCGTGGGCTCAGAGACCCAGTACTTC. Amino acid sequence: CASSLAVGSETQYF.

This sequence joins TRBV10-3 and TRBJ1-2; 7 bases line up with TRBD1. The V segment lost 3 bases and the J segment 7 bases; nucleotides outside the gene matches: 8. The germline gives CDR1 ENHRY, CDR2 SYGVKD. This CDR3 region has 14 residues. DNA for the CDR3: TGTGCCATCAGTGAACGGGACAGATCGTCTGGCTACACCTTC. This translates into CAISERDRSSGYTF.

CDR3 DNA sequence: TGTGCCAGCAGCCATGACAGCAACACTGAAGCTTTCTTT. Translating it yields CASSHDSNTEAFF. V and J are TRBV28 and TRBJ1-1; TRBD1 might be the D (5 bases). Germline assignment: CDR1 MDHEN and CDR2 SYDVKM. V was clipped by 6 bases and J by 2 bases, with 10 bases between them. CDR3 size: 13 residues.

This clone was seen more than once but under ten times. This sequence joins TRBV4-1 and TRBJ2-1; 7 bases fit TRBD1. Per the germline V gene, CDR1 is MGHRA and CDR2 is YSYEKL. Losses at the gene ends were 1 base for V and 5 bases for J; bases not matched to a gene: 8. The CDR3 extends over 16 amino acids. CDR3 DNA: TGCGCCAGCAGCCAAGTAGGGACAGTTGGCGACAATGAGCAGTTCTTC. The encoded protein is CASSQVGTVGDNEQFF.

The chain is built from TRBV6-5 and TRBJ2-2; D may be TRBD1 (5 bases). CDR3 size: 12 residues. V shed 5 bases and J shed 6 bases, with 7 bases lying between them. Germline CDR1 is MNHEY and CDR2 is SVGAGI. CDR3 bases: TGTGCCAGCAGTCAGGGCTCCGGGGAGCTGTTTTTT. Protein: CASSQGSGELFF.

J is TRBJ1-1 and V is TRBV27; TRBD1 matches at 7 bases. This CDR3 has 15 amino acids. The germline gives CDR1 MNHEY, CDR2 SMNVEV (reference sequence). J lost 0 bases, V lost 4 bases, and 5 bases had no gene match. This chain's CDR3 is CASSWDSRMNTEAFF. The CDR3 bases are TGTGCCAGCAGTTGGGACAGCCGCATGAACACTGAAGCTTTCTTT.

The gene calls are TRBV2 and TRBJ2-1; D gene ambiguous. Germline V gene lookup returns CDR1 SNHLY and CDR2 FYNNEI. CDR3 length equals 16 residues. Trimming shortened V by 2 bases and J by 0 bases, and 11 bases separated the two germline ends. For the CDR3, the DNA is TGTGCCAGCAGTGAATCACAGTTAAGCTCCTACAATGAGCAGTTCTTC. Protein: CASSESQLSSYNEQFF.

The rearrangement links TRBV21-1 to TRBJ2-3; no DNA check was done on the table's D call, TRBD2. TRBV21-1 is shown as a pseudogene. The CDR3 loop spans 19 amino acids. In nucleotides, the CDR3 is TGTGCCAGCAGCAAATGGAGGACTAGCAAGAATATAGGCACAGATACGCAGTATTTT. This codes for CASSKWRTSKNIGTDTQYF.

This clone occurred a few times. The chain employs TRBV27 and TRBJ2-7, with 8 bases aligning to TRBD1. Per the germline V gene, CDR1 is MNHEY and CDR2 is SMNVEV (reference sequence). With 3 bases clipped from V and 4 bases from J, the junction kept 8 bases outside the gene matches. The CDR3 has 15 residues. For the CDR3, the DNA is TGTGCCAGCAGTTTTTTCGGGACAGGAGGTTACGAGCAGTACTTC. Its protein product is CASSFFGTGGYEQYF.

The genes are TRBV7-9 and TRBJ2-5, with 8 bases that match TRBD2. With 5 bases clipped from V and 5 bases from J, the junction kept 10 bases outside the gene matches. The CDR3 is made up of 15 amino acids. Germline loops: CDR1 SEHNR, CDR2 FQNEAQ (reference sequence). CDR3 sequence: CASSPRTRGRETQYF. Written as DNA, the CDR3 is TGTGCCAGCAGCCCCCGGACTCGCGGGAGGGAGACCCAGTACTTC.

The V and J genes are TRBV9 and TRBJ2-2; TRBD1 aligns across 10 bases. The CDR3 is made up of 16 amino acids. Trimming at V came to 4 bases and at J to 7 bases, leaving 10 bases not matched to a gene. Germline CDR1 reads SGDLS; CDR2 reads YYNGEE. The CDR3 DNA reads TGTGCCAGCAGCACTCGGGGGGGGACAGGGGACGGGGAGCTGTTTTTT. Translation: CASSTRGGTGDGELFF.

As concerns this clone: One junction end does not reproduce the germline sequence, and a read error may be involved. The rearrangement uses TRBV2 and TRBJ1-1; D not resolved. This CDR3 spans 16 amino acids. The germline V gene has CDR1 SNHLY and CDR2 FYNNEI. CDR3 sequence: CASTGPFFSGNTEAFF. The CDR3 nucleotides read TGTGCCAGCACTGGACCCTTCTTCTCGGGGAACACTGAGGCTTTCTTT.

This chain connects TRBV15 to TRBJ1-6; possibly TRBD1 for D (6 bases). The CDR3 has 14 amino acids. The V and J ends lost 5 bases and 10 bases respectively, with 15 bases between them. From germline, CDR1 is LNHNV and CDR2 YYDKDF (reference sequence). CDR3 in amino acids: CATSLEGRGSPLHF. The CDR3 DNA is TGTGCCACCAGCCTCGAAGGAAGGGGGTCACCCCTCCACTTT.